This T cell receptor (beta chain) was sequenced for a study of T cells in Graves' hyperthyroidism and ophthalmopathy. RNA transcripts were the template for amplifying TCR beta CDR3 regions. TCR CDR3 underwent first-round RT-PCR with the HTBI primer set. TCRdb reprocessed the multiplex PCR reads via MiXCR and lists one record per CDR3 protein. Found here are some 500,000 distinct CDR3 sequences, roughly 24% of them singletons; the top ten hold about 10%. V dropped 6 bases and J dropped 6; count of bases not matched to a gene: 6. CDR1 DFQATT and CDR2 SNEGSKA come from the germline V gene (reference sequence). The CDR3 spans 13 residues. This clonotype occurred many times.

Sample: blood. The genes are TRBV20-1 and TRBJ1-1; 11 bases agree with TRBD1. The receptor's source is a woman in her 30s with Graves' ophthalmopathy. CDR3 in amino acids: CSAFGQGAPEAFF. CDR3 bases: TGCAGTGCCTTCGGACAGGGGGCCCCTGAAGCTTTCTTT.